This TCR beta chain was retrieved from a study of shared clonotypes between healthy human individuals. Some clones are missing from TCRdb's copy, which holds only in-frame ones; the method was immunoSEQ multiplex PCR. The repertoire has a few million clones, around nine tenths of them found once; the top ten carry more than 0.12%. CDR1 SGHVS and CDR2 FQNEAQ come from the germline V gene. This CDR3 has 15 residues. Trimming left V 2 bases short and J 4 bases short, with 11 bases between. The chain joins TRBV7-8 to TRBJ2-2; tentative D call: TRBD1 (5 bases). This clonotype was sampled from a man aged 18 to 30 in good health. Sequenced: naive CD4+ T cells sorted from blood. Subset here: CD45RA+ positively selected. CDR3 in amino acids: CASSLWSRVTGELFF. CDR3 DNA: TGTGCCAGCAGCTTATGGTCCAGGGTCACCGGGGAGCTGTTTTTT.